The 21 T cell receptor beta chains reported below all come from one sample, sequenced in a study of cytomegalovirus exposure and HLA in healthy donors. The PCR contained 60 Vbeta and 13 Jbeta primers. Assay: immunoSEQ multiplex PCR; the TCRdb copy retains only in-frame clones and omits some. In all, the sample yields fewer than 60,000 clones. Sequencing was carried out using PBMCs. The receptors come from a woman aged 25 to 39 in good health and CMV-seropositive.

CDR3 DNA: TGTGCCAGCAGCCCAAACCGGGACAGGGATGGAGAGCAGTACTTC. This translates into CASSPNRDRDGEQYF. The V gene is TRBV5-8, the J gene TRBJ2-7; 9 bases match TRBD1. Germline trimming cut 4 bases from V and 7 bases from J; bases unmatched to any gene: 12. CDR3 length equals 15 residues. CDR1 SGHTS and CDR2 YDEGEE come from the germline V gene.

V gene TRBV4-1 combines with J gene TRBJ2-2, with D possibly being TRBD2 (5 bases). Trimming cost V 0 bases and J 6 bases, with 14 bases left between them. CDR3 length: 16 amino acids. Germline CDR1 is MGHRA and CDR2 is YSYEKL. The CDR3 region is CASSQDAGYRSGELFF. Here the CDR3 DNA reads TGCGCCAGCAGCCAAGATGCGGGTTATAGGTCCGGGGAGCTGTTTTTT.

For the CDR3, the DNA is TGTGCCAGCACCTCAGCGGGGGGGACTCCGGGGAATGAGCAGTTCTTC. Protein sequence: CASTSAGGTPGNEQFF. The chain joins TRBV7-2 to TRBJ2-1, with 10 bases matching TRBD2. The CDR3 extends over 16 amino acids. V trimming: 7 bases; J trimming: 7 bases; junction bases outside the gene matches: 13. CDR1 is SGHTA, CDR2 FQGNSA, per germline.

The J gene is TRBJ1-2, the V gene TRBV30, with D perhaps matching TRBD1 (5 bases). The V and J ends lost 8 bases and 4 bases respectively, with 29 bases between them. Germline lookup yields CDR1 GTSNPN and CDR2 SVGIG (reference sequence). The CDR3 contains 17 residues. The CDR3 is CAGIKDSSLLSAYGYTF. The CDR3 region has the DNA TGTGCCGGAATAAAAGACAGCTCCTTACTATCCGCCTATGGCTACACCTTC. Full variable domain (remainder filled in from reference TRBV30 and TRBJ1-2): SQTIHQWPATLVQPVGSPLSLECTVEGTSNPNLYWYRQAAGRGLQLLFYSVGIGQISSEVPQNLSASRPQDRQFILSSKKLLLSDSGFYLCAGIKDSSLLSAYGYTFGSGTRLTVV.

V and J are TRBV5-4 and TRBJ2-6, with 9 bases fitting TRBD1. Germline V lookup: CDR1 SGHNT, CDR2 YYREEE (reference sequence). CDR3 length equals 18 residues. V lost 7 bases to trimming and J lost 3 bases; unmatched junction nucleotides: 14. In DNA, the CDR3 is TGTGCCAGCGGTAACCCCGGGACAGGGATTCGTGGGGCCAACGTCCTGACTTTC. This gives the protein CASGNPGTGIRGANVLTF.

V is TRBV6-6 and J is TRBJ2-3; D is possibly TRBD1 (6 bases). The CDR3 has 14 residues. Germline V gives CDR1 MNHNY, CDR2 SVGAGI (reference sequence). The V end lost 2 bases, the J end lost 4 bases, and 10 bases lay between the germline ends. DNA of the CDR3: TGTGCCAGCAGTTACGCTGAGGGGGCAGATACGCAGTATTTT. This codes for CASSYAEGADTQYF.

The chain couples TRBV5-1 to TRBJ2-5, with 8 nucleotides matching TRBD2. The CDR3 totals 15 residues. CDR1 SGHRS and CDR2 YFSETQ come from the germline V gene. The V segment lost 5 bases and the J segment 1 base; nucleotides outside the gene matches: 7. The CDR3, as DNA: TGCGCCAGCAGATCTGGCGGGGGGCGCCAAGAGACCCAGTACTTC. It translates to CASRSGGGRQETQYF.

V gene TRBV20-1 combines with J gene TRBJ1-1, with D hard to call. The CDR3 extends over 10 amino acids. The ends were cut back, 7 bases at V and 7 bases at J, with 10 bases in the middle. The germline V gene has CDR1 DFQATT and CDR2 SNEGSKA (reference sequence). The CDR3 DNA sequence: TGCAGTGTCTTAGAGTTTGAAGCTTTCTTT. Translation gives CSVLEFEAFF.

The gene calls are TRBV30 and TRBJ2-7; D perhaps matches TRBD1 (6 bases). Germline assignment: CDR1 GTSNPN and CDR2 SVGIG (reference sequence). This CDR3 region has 12 residues. V lost 4 bases and J lost 5, with 12 bases in between. The DNA for the CDR3 is TGTGCCTGGAACTACGGACAGAACGAGCAGTACTTC. It is translated as CAWNYGQNEQYF.

V and J are TRBV6-6 and TRBJ2-7; TRBD1 matches 7 bases. The CDR3 runs 14 residues. V shed 8 bases and J 4 bases; nucleotides not matched to a gene: 11. CDR1 and CDR2 (germline): MNHNY, SVGAGI (reference sequence). The CDR3 nucleotides are TGTGCCAGCGCACGGGGAGACAGGGAATACGAGCAGTACTTC. Encoded protein: CASARGDREYEQYF.

The V and J genes are TRBV30 and TRBJ2-1; unclear D gene. The germline V gene has CDR1 GTSNPN and CDR2 SVGIG (reference sequence). V lost 0 bases to trimming and J lost 10 bases, with 7 bases between them. CDR3 size: 11 residues. CDR3 in DNA: TGTGCCTGGAGTGTATCCGGGGAGCAGTTCTTC. Amino acids: CAWSVSGEQFF.

The chain uses TRBV30 and TRBJ2-1; TRBD1 is a possible D gene (6 bases). The CDR3 runs to 11 residues. V was cut by 4 bases and J by 9 bases, with 10 bases left in between. The germline gives CDR1 GTSNPN, CDR2 SVGIG (reference sequence). The CDR3 bases are TGTGCCTGGAAACAGGGTGCTGAGCAGTTCTTC. The encoded protein is CAWKQGAEQFF. The full variable domain, in which reference TRBV30 and TRBJ2-1 provide the parts outside the CDR3, is SQTIHQWPATLVQPVGSPLSLECTVEGTSNPNLYWYRQAAGRGLQLLFYSVGIGQISSEVPQNLSASRPQDRQFILSSKKLLLSDSGFYLCAWKQGAEQFFGPGTRLTVL.

Here the CDR3 DNA reads TGTGCCAGTAGTAATTCTGCAGGGGCCTACGAGCAGTACTTC. The encoded protein is CASSNSAGAYEQYF. This chain links TRBV19 with TRBJ2-7; D is possibly TRBD1 (6 bases). V was cut by 4 bases and J by 2 bases, with 12 bases left in between. The germline V gene has CDR1 LNHDA and CDR2 SQIVND (reference sequence). The CDR3 loop spans 14 amino acids.

The J gene is TRBJ1-4, the V gene TRBV5-1; D possibly corresponds to TRBD1 (5 bases). There are 16 residues in the CDR3. CDR1 is SGHRS, CDR2 YFSETQ, per germline. V lost 4 bases and J 0 bases, leaving 13 bases between the germline ends. The CDR3 protein is CASSILDSSTNEKLFF. CDR3 sequence (DNA): TGCGCCAGCAGCATCTTAGACAGCTCAACTAATGAAAAACTGTTTTTT.

The V gene is TRBV5-1, the J gene TRBJ2-7; 9 bases are shared with TRBD1. This CDR3 has 14 residues. The germline V gene encodes CDR1 SGHRS and CDR2 YFSETQ. Trimming cost V 3 bases and J 5 bases; bases outside gene matches: 6. As DNA, the CDR3 is TGCGCCAGCAGCTGGGGGACAGGGAGAAACGAGCAGTACTTC. Translating it yields CASSWGTGRNEQYF.

V is TRBV11-1 and J is TRBJ2-5, with a tentative D call TRBD1 (5 bases). With 1 base removed from V and 0 bases from J, the gap between germline ends came to 9 bases. Germline assignment: CDR1 SGHAT and CDR2 FQDESV (reference sequence). This CDR3 is built from 15 residues. The CDR3: CASSLEGANQETQYF. The CDR3 DNA is TGTGCCAGCAGCTTAGAAGGGGCTAACCAAGAGACCCAGTACTTC. The variable domain in full, completed from reference TRBV11-1 and TRBJ2-5, reads EAEVAQSPRYKITEKSQAVAFWCDPISGHATLYWYRQILGQGPELLVQFQDESVVDDSQLPKDRFSAERLKGVDSTLKIQPAELGDSAMYLCASSLEGANQETQYFGPGTRLLVL.

V gene TRBV18 combines with J gene TRBJ1-1, with a weak D call TRBD1 (6 bases). Trimming took 6 bases from V and 0 from J, leaving 11 bases between them. This CDR3 is 14 amino acids long. Germline V gives CDR1 KGHSH, CDR2 LQKENI. The CDR3 is CASSLGQMNTEAFF. CDR3 nucleotides: TGTGCCAGCTCTCTAGGACAGATGAACACTGAAGCTTTCTTT.

CDR3 region: CSVEGAAGQAFF. CDR3 nucleotides: TGCAGCGTTGAGGGGGCTGCAGGACAAGCTTTCTTT. The chain recombines TRBV29-1 with TRBJ1-1; possible D gene TRBD1, 6 bases. Germline V CDR1 and CDR2: SQVTM, ANQGSEA. Trimming removed 3 bases from V and 9 bases from J, with 14 bases in between. There are 12 residues in the CDR3.

J is TRBJ2-7 and V is TRBV19; D gene unclear. Germline CDR1 and CDR2: LNHDA and SQIVND (reference sequence). V was clipped by 10 bases and J by 5 bases, with 6 bases between them. There are 9 residues in the CDR3. The CDR3 reads CATGHEQYF. The CDR3 DNA reads as TGTGCCACTGGGCACGAGCAGTACTTC.

The V gene is TRBV18, the J gene TRBJ2-1; 7 bases map to TRBD1. The V and J ends lost 5 bases and 15 bases, in that order; junction bases with no gene match: 10. The germline CDR1 and CDR2 sequences are KGHSH and LQKENI. This CDR3 has 12 amino acids. CDR3 protein: CASSFRQGEAFF. The CDR3 DNA reads TGTGCCAGCTCATTCCGACAGGGCGAGGCGTTCTTC.

The rearrangement links TRBV9 to TRBJ2-2; the match to TRBD2 covers 7 bases. Germline CDR1 is SGDLS and CDR2 is YYNGEE. CDR3 length: 14 amino acids. V lost 3 bases to trimming and J lost 3 bases; unmatched junction nucleotides: 2. The chain's CDR3 is CASSDGLDTGELFF. Here the CDR3 DNA reads TGTGCCAGCAGCGACGGACTAGACACCGGGGAGCTGTTTTTT.